This T cell receptor beta chain was identified during a study of shared clonotypes between healthy human individuals (dated by TCRdb to 2020 to 2021). Background on the whole study: Three men and a couple of women, aged 18 to 49 years, made up the cohort. For each donor, CD4 naive and CD4 memory were each run on three plates, CD8 naive on two plates, and CD8 memory on one plate. The study deeply sequenced blood TCR repertoires of several healthy adults to estimate repertoire size and the extent of clonotype sharing between individuals. Different laboratories and diverse techniques were used to prepare libraries and sequence TCR repertoires, to increase sequencing depth and limit assay-specific biases. Per donor, leukapheresis produced somewhere between about 0.94 and 9 billion PBMCs.

Points on this clone: Its antigen is not yet known. Within one base of it there is no much larger clone, and no base qualities were kept.

TCR CDR3 regions were amplified from genomic DNA by multiplex PCR using the deep immunoSEQ assay. Genomic DNA extracted from each cell subset was distributed evenly over all wells of several immunoSEQ 96-well plates, and each plate served as one replicate. For sorted subsets, 200 to 250 ng genomic DNA, equal to tens of thousands of T cell genomes, was loaded into each replicate PCR. Purified libraries were quantified with a Qubit 3.0 fluorometer, sized on a Bioanalyzer 2100, and re-quantified with the KAPA Library Quantification kit. Each immunoSEQ 96-well plate was sequenced on its own single-read 150-cycle Illumina NextSeq 550 flow cell. In the authors' own workflow: Because the immunoSEQ output included only junctional sequences and no quality scores, the filtering could not be the same as the filtering used for full-length reads. To assign V/J genes and CDR3, sequences were annotated using PyIR, a Python wrapper for IgBLAST v1.9, with IMGT germline references. Reads were removed for weak V/J assignments (E-value above 1e-6), missing CDR3, stop codons, out-of-frame junctions, or ambiguous translated residues. A V3J clonotype was defined by an identical inferred V gene, J gene, and CDR3 amino acid sequence. Percentage overlap between repertoires was calculated by dividing the number of shared unique clonotypes by the size of the smaller repertoire. Three approaches were used to assess repertoire richness: RTK rarefaction, the Chao1 estimator, and Recon v2.1 estimates of unobserved clonotypes. Generation probabilities were computed with OLGA for all TCRbeta clonotypes obtained by the gDNA method from four donors. This is the immuneACCESS table as TCRdb keeps it, with only in-frame sequences that have V and J called. A part of the clones is gone; compared with another copy, unresolved V genes explain less than half, and the rest is unexplained. V, J and clone size are taken as reported in that table, and D and trimming were inferred from the DNA itself. The sample table contains around 700,000 clones; only one count was recorded for 92% of them. The top ten constitute 24% of the sample.

CDR1 and CDR2 (MNHEY, SMNVEV) derive from the germline V gene (reference sequence). The CDR3 holds 17 amino acids from the cysteine to the phenylalanine. The read is trimmed to its CDR3 DNA, 51 bases read in frame from base 1. V has 6 bases trimmed and J has 2 bases trimmed; junction bases matching no gene number 12. Broader findings and caveats from the paper: Estimated clonotype richness was generally larger for naive than for memory subsets. Clonotypes shared by all four sorted-subset donors showed higher generation probabilities than non-shared clonotypes. Sampling was limited to blood, and TCR repertoires in tissue likely differ from TCR repertoires in blood. Because the study included a small number of donors, the genetic and exposure-history diversity represented was limited. When four donors were compared, the shared fraction of clonotypes was 5% to 6.5% for naive CD4, around 4% for naive CD8, roughly 2.5% for memory CD4, and less than 0.5% for memory CD8. Pairwise subsampling indicated that sequencing depth was expected to affect the degree of clonotype sharing among donors. Rarefaction of sorted-subset datasets indicated incomplete sequencing despite the large sequencing depth.

CD8 naive samples consisted of CD45RO-negative cells that were positively selected for CCR7, yielding a CD45RA+CCR7+ population without TemRA cells. Healthy HIV-negative adults with no recently reported acute infections or vaccinations were included as donors. All donors were Caucasian adults living in Nashville, Tennessee, USA. Blood was obtained by leukapheresis, after which PBMCs were separated by Ficoll-Histopaque density gradient centrifugation and cryopreserved in liquid nitrogen vapor phase. Analytical flow cytometry was used to check the purity and quantity of each magnetically sorted T cell population. Genomic DNA was isolated from each sorted fraction and quantified by UV absorbance on a Nanodrop 2000c.

Sequencing input: naive CD8+ T cells sorted from blood. The meaning of the sample's cell subset or site label: CD45RA+CCR7+. The source is a man younger than 45 in good health. The chain is made from TRBV27 and TRBJ2-3, and 9 junction bases match TRBD1. The CDR3 is CASSPRQGVFHTDTQYF. Here is the DNA: TGTGCCAGCAGCCCCCGACAGGGGGTATTTCACACAGATACGCAGTATTTT.